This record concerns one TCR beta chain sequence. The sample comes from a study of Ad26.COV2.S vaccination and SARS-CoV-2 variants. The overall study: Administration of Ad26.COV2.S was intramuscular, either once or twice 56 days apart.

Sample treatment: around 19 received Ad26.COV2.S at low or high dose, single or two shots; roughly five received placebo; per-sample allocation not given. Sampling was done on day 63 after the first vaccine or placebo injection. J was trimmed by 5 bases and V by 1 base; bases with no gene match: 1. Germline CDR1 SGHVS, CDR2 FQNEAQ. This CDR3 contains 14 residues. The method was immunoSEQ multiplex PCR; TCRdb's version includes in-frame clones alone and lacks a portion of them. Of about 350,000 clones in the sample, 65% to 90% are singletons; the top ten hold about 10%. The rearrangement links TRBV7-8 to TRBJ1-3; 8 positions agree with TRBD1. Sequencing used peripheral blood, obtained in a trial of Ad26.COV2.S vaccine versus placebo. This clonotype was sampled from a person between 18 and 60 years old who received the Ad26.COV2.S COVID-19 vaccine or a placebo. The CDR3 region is CASSLGTGRNTIYF. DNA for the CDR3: TGTGCCAGCAGCTTAGGGACAGGGAGAAACACCATATATTTT.